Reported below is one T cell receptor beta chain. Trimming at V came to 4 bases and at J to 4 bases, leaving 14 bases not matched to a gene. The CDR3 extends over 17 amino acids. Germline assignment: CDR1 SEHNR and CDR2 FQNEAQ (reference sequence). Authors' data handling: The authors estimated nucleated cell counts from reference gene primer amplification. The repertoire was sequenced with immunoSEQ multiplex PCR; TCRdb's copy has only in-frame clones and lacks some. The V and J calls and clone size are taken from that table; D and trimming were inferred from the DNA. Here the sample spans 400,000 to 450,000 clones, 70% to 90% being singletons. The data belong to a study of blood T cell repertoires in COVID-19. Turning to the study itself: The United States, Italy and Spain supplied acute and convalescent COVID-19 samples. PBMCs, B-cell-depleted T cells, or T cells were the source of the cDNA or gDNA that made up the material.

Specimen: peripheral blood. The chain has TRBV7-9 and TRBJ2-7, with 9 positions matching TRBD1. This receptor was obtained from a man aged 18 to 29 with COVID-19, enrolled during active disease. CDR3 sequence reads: CASSSMGQGRWAYEQYF. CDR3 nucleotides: TGTGCCAGCAGCTCTATGGGACAGGGAAGATGGGCGTACGAGCAGTACTTC.